Shown below are 18 T cell receptor beta chains from a single sample sequenced in a study of CD8 T cells in Susac syndrome. RNA in amounts of about 0.5 to 1 ug was reverse transcribed with random hexamers. TCRdb called the immunoSEQ multiplex PCR reads again in MiXCR, with one record for every CDR3 protein. The table records approximately 190,000 distinct CDR3 sequences, under 97% of them present only once. The sequencing sample was made of CD4+ T cells from PBMCs. These receptors were obtained from a human donor with Susac syndrome.

CDR3 sequence reads: CAWRREDEQYF. The CDR3 region has the DNA TGTGCCTGGAGGAGGGAGGACGAGCAGTACTTC. The chain employs TRBV30 and TRBJ2-7, with a weak D call TRBD2 (6 bases). With 3 bases removed from V and 5 bases from J, the gap between germline ends came to 8 bases. Germline V gives CDR1 GTSNPN, CDR2 SVGIG (reference sequence). CDR3 length: 11 amino acids.

V is TRBV12-3 or TRBV12-4 and J is TRBJ1-3, with 7 bases that match TRBD1. V shed 3 bases and J 0 bases; nucleotides not matched to a gene: 5. CDR3 length: 16 residues. CDR3 sequence: CASSLGQRYSGNTIYF. DNA for the CDR3: TGTGCCAGCAGTTTGGGACAGAGATACTCTGGAAACACCATATATTTT.

The rearrangement joins TRBV20-1 to TRBJ2-1; 15 nucleotides align to TRBD2. The CDR3 is 16 amino acids. V dropped 3 bases and J dropped 2; count of bases not matched to a gene: 2. The germline gives CDR1 DFQATT, CDR2 SNEGSKA (reference sequence). The CDR3 sequence: CSASRTSGGAYNEQFF. DNA of the CDR3: TGCAGTGCTAGCCGGACTAGCGGGGGGGCCTACAATGAGCAGTTCTTC.

The chain employs TRBV30 and TRBJ1-1; no reliable D call. Germline V CDR1 and CDR2: GTSNPN, SVGIG (reference sequence). With 4 bases removed from V and 4 bases from J, the gap between germline ends came to 10 bases. This CDR3 comprises 12 residues. The CDR3: CAWTFRSTEAFF. The CDR3 DNA follows: TGTGCCTGGACATTTCGGAGCACTGAAGCTTTCTTT.

The V call is TRBV20-1, the J call TRBJ1-2; TRBD1 is a possible D gene (5 bases). From germline, CDR1 is DFQATT and CDR2 SNEGSKA (reference sequence). CDR3 length: 12 residues. The CDR3 loop reads CGVVGRHYGYTF. DNA for the CDR3: TGCGGAGTGGTGGGACGGCACTATGGCTACACCTTC.

V and J are TRBV20-1 and TRBJ2-5; tentative D call: TRBD2 (6 bases). The CDR3 loop spans 11 amino acids. V was pared by 8 bases and J by 5 bases, with 12 bases between. The germline CDR1 and CDR2 sequences are DFQATT and SNEGSKA (reference sequence). The CDR3 DNA reads TGCAGTTCCCTGGAGGGGGAGACCCAGTACTTC. The encoded protein is CSSLEGETQYF.

The V and J genes are TRBV30 and TRBJ2-7; D is uncertain. Germline V gene lookup returns CDR1 GTSNPN and CDR2 SVGIG (reference sequence). The CDR3 covers 12 residues. The V end was cut by 0 bases, the J end by 2 bases, with 5 bases between. CDR3 nucleotide sequence: TGTGCCTGGAGTGTTAGCACCTACGAGCAGTACTTC. This translates into CAWSVSTYEQYF.

The chain uses TRBV9 and TRBJ2-1; 8 nucleotides agree with TRBD2. The CDR3 extends over 16 amino acids. V lost 0 bases and J lost 4; bases outside the gene matches: 6. Germline loops: CDR1 SGDLS, CDR2 YYNGEE. The CDR3 sequence: CASSVAVAGGYNEQFF. For the CDR3, the DNA is TGTGCCAGCAGCGTAGCGGTGGCGGGGGGTTACAATGAGCAGTTCTTC.

The V gene is TRBV20-1, the J gene TRBJ2-7; either TRBD1 or TRBD2 may fit D (5 bases each). The CDR3 is made up of 14 amino acids. Germline CDR1 is DFQATT and CDR2 is SNEGSKA (reference sequence). Trimming cost V 3 bases and J 0 bases, with 12 bases left between them. Here the CDR3 DNA reads TGCAGTGCTAGTCGGGGCAGGAGCTCCTACGAGCAGTACTTC. As protein: CSASRGRSSYEQYF.

This clonotype was found once. CDR3 coding DNA: TGCAGCGTAGCACAGTCCTACGAGCAGTACTTC. Translated: CSVAQSYEQYF. The V gene is TRBV29-1, the J gene TRBJ2-7; no reliable D call. Trimming cost V 6 bases and J 1 base, with 7 bases left between them. The CDR3 length is 11 residues. Per the germline V gene, CDR1 is SQVTM and CDR2 is ANQGSEA.

The chain carries TRBV28 and TRBJ1-5; tentative D call: TRBD1 (6 bases). The CDR3 length is 15 residues. Trimming took 6 bases from V and 3 from J, leaving 15 bases between them. Germline CDR1 is MDHEN and CDR2 is SYDVKM. CDR3 in DNA: TGTGCCAGCAGCCCCCCGAGGGGGAACAATCAGCCCCAGCATTTT. Residues: CASSPPRGNNQPQHF.

This clonotype is a singleton in its sample. The gene calls are TRBV7-9 and TRBJ1-1, with 8 bases matching TRBD1. Germline assignment: CDR1 SEHNR and CDR2 FQNEAQ (reference sequence). The CDR3 totals 15 residues. The ends lost 2 bases at V and 1 base at J; junction bases unmatched: 3. CDR3 DNA: TGTGCCAGCAGCTTACAGGGGGCTGAGAACACTGAAGCTTTCTTT. Encoded protein: CASSLQGAENTEAFF.

This clonotype was found once. The CDR3 coding sequence is TGTGCCAGCAGCCCAAACCCAGTCCTCATTCCGATGAACACTGAAGCTTTCTTT. Amino acids: CASSPNPVLIPMNTEAFF. This rearrangement joins TRBV7-3 to TRBJ1-1; D remains unclear. The CDR3 extends over 18 amino acids. V lost 5 bases and J 0 bases, leaving 22 bases between the germline ends. Germline CDR1 and CDR2: SGHTA and FQGTGA.

The chain carries TRBV20-1 and TRBJ1-2, with D unresolved. The V and J ends lost 6 bases and 7 bases respectively, with 24 bases between them. In germline, CDR1 is DFQATT, CDR2 SNEGSKA (reference sequence). This CDR3 has 15 residues. The CDR3 here is CSAQIYGILGSGYTF. Here the CDR3 DNA reads TGCAGTGCCCAAATTTATGGGATCCTGGGTTCTGGCTACACCTTC.

This clonotype has a single count. The chain joins TRBV11-1 to TRBJ2-7; no clear D gene. V shed 4 bases and J shed 3 bases, with 7 bases lying between them. Germline loops: CDR1 SGHAT, CDR2 FQDESV (reference sequence). The CDR3 has 12 residues. The CDR3 DNA reads TGTGCCAGCAGCTCCCACCGCTACGAGCAGTACTTC. Translated: CASSSHRYEQYF.

This sequence joins TRBV20-1 and TRBJ1-5; D not resolved. Germline V gene lookup returns CDR1 DFQATT and CDR2 SNEGSKA (reference sequence). Trimming removed 5 bases from V and 15 bases from J, with 23 bases in between. The CDR3 totals 13 residues. The DNA of the CDR3 is TGCAGTGCTGCCGGCCGCCAGCAGTCGGATTGGCATTTT. Its protein product is CSAAGRQQSDWHF.

The chain links TRBV12-3 or TRBV12-4 to TRBJ2-7; 8 bases fit TRBD1. The length of the CDR3 is 14 residues. Trimming at V came to 7 bases and at J to 4 bases, leaving 9 bases not matched to a gene. The CDR3 DNA reads as TGTGCCAGCACTACGACAGGGGCAGCTTACGAGCAGTACTTC. The encoded protein is CASTTTGAAYEQYF.

This chain connects TRBV7-2 to TRBJ2-3, with 8 nucleotides matching TRBD1. Germline-derived CDR1 and CDR2 are SGHTA and FQGNSA. The CDR3 is 12 amino acids. J gave up 10 bases and V 3 bases, and 3 bases lay outside the gene matches. The CDR3 region is CASSFQTGAQYF. CDR3 nucleotides: TGTGCCAGCAGCTTTCAGACAGGGGCGCAGTATTTT.